These 6 T cell receptor beta chains were all obtained from the same sample, sequenced in a study of blood T cell repertoires in COVID-19. Sequencing was performed with immunoSEQ multiplex PCR; in TCRdb, only in-frame clones are kept and a portion is missing. The table has around 270,000 clones, roughly 88% seen once. Sample: PBMCs or T cells enriched from blood (not recorded which). The receptors shown here come from a woman in her 30s who had recovered from COVID-19.

The CDR3 reads CARWTGMEYF. The CDR3 DNA reads as TGCGCCAGATGGACAGGTATGGAGTACTTC. The rearrangement joins TRBV10-1 to TRBJ2-5; 7 bases line up with TRBD1. CDR1 is WNHNN and CDR2 is SYGVQD in the germline V gene (reference sequence). The CDR3 spans 10 residues. The V gene end was trimmed by 9 bases and the J gene end by 12 bases; junction bases not matched to a gene: 7.

The rearrangement links TRBV7-2 to TRBJ2-1; 7 positions match TRBD2. The CDR3 is made up of 15 amino acids. Per the germline V gene, CDR1 is SGHTA and CDR2 is FQGNSA. The junction had 3 bases not matched to a gene; V was cut back by 2 bases and J by 2 bases. CDR3: CASSLYAGAYNEQFF. The CDR3 region has the DNA TGTGCCAGCAGCTTATATGCGGGAGCCTACAATGAGCAGTTCTTC.

The chain employs TRBV19 and TRBJ2-3, with TRBD1 matching 9 bases. Germline-derived CDR1 and CDR2 are LNHDA and SQIVND (reference sequence). CDR3 length equals 14 residues. After removal of 5 bases from V and 1 base from J, the junction contained 1 base not matched to a gene. Here the CDR3 reads CASSYRGRTDTQYF. The CDR3 coding sequence is TGTGCCAGTAGTTACAGGGGGCGCACAGATACGCAGTATTTT.

The gene calls are TRBV6-1 and TRBJ2-7, with 11 bases fitting TRBD1. The ends lost 3 bases at V and 3 bases at J; junction bases unmatched: 7. Germline V gives CDR1 MNHNS, CDR2 SASEGT. The CDR3 totals 16 residues. For the CDR3, the DNA is TGTGCCAGCAGTGATCTCGGGACAGGGGGAGGCTACGAGCAGTACTTC. Translation gives CASSDLGTGGGYEQYF.

The V call is TRBV28, the J call TRBJ2-2; 7 bases map to TRBD2. With 5 bases clipped from V and 5 bases from J, the junction kept 11 bases outside the gene matches. The germline gives CDR1 MDHEN, CDR2 SYDVKM. The CDR3 spans 16 residues. As DNA, the CDR3 is TGTGCCAGCAGTGCCTTACGCGGGGGAAGGACCGGGGAGCTGTTTTTT. Its translation is CASSALRGGRTGELFF.

This clone has just one count. V gene TRBV28 combines with J gene TRBJ1-5, with TRBD1 identical over 7 bases. V was pared by 8 bases and J by 5 bases, with 12 bases of the junction left unmatched. In germline, CDR1 is MDHEN, CDR2 SYDVKM. This CDR3 comprises 15 residues. CDR3 in amino acids: CASATGSRRDQPQHF. Here the CDR3 DNA reads TGTGCCAGCGCGACAGGGTCGCGTAGAGATCAGCCCCAGCATTTT. The complete variable domain, with remaining parts taken from reference TRBV28 and TRBJ1-5, reads DVKVTQSSRYLVKRTGEKVFLECVQDMDHENMFWYRQDPGLGLRLIYFSYDVKMKEKGDIPEGYSVSREKKERFSLILESASTNQTSMYLCASATGSRRDQPQHFGDGTRLSIL.